This entry describes one T cell receptor (beta chain). Antigen specificity is unknown. The sample is drawn from a study of cytomegalovirus exposure and HLA in healthy donors. Findings and caveats of the study: Prediction of most subjects' HLA-A and HLA-B alleles by TCR beta sequences was reportedly accurate.

PCR involved 60 Vbeta and 13 Jbeta primers. Original processing methods: The count from a later analysis was about 80 million unique TCR beta chains, 9 million to 12 million of them shared. Data came from immunoSEQ multiplex PCR; TCRdb stores just in-frame clones and leaves some out. From that table come the V and J calls and clone size; the DNA was used to work out D and trimming. The sample lists 110,000 to 150,000 clones; 76% were seen once. Trimming took 0 bases from V and 0 from J, leaving 16 bases between them. The CDR3 extends over 17 amino acids. Germline-derived CDR1 and CDR2 are SGHRS and YFSETQ. Healthy bone marrow donors supplied every sample.

Sequencing was performed on PBMCs. The genes are TRBV5-1 and TRBJ2-7, with D possibly TRBD2 on 6 matching bases. This sequence was found in a middle-aged woman in good health and CMV-seronegative. The CDR3 nucleotides are TGCGCCAGCAGCTTGGCCGGTGGGGGGTTCGGCTCCTACGAGCAGTACTTC. Translated, it gives CASSLAGGGFGSYEQYF.